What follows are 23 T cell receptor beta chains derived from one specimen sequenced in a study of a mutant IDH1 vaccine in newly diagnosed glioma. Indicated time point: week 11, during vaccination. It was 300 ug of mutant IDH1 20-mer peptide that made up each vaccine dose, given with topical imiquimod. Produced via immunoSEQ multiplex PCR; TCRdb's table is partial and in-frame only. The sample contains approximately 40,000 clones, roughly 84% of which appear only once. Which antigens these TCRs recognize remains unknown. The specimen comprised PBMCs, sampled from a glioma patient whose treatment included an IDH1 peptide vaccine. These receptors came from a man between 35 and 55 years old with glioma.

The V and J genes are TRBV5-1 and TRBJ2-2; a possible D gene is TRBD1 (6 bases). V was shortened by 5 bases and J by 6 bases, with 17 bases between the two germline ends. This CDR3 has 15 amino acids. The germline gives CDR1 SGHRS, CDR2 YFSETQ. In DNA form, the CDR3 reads TGCGCCAGCAGAGTAGTAGGGGGAATCGCCGGGGAGCTGTTTTTT. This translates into CASRVVGGIAGELFF.

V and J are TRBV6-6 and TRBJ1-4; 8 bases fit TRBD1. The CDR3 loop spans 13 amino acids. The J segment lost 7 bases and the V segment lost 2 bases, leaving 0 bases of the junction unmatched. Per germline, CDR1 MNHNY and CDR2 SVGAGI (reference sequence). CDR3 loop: CASSYGTGEKLFF. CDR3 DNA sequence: TGTGCCAGCAGTTACGGGACAGGTGAAAAACTGTTTTTT.

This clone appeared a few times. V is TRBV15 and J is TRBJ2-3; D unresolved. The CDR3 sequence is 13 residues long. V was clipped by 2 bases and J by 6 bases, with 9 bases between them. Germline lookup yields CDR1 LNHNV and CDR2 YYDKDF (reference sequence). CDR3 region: CATSRQVLDTQYF. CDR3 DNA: TGTGCCACCAGCAGACAGGTTCTCGATACGCAGTATTTT.

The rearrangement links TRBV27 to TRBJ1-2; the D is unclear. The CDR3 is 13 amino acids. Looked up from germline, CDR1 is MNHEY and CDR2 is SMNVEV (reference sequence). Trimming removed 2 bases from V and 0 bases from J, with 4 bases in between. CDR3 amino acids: CASSLNPNYGYTF. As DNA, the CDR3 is TGTGCCAGCAGTTTAAATCCTAACTATGGCTACACCTTC.

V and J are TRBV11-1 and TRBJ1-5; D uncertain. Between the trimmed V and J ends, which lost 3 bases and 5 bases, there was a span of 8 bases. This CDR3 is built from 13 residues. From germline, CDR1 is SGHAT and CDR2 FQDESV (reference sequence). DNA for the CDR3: TGTGCCAGCAGCTTTGGGGAGCATCAGCCCCAGCATTTT. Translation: CASSFGEHQPQHF.

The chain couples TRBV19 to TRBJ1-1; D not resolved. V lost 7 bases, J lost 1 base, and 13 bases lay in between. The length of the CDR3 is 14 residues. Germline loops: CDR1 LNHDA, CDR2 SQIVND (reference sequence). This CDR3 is CASKDRERNTEAFF. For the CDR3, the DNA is TGTGCCAGTAAGGATAGGGAAAGGAACACTGAAGCTTTCTTT.

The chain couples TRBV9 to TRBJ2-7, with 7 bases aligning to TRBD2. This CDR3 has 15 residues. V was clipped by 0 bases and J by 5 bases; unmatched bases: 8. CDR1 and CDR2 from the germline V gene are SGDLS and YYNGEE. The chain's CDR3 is CASSVASGTQHEQYF. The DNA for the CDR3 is TGTGCCAGCAGCGTAGCCAGCGGGACCCAACACGAGCAGTACTTC.

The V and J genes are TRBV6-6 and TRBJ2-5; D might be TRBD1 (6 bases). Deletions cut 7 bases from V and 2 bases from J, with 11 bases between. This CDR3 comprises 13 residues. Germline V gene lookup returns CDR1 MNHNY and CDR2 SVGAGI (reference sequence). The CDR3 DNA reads TGTGCCAGCACCCTGGACAGACAAGAGACCCAGTACTTC. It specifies CASTLDRQETQYF.

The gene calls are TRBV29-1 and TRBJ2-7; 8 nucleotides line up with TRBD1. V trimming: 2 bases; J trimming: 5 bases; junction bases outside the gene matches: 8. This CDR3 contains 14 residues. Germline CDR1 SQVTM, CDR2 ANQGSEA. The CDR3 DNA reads TGCAGCGTTGAAAATTGGACAGGGTTCAACGAGCAGTACTTC. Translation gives CSVENWTGFNEQYF.

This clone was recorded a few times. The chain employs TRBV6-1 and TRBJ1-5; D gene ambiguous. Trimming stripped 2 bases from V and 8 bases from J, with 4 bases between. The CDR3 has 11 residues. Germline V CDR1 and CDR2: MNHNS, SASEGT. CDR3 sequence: CASSEPEPQHF. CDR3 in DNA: TGTGCCAGCAGTGAACCTGAGCCCCAGCATTTT.

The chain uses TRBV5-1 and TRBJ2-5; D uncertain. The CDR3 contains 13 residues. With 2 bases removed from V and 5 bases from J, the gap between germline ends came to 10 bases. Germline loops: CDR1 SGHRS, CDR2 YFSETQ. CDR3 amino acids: CASSLTKLETQYF. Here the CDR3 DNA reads TGCGCCAGCAGCTTAACGAAGCTGGAGACCCAGTACTTC.

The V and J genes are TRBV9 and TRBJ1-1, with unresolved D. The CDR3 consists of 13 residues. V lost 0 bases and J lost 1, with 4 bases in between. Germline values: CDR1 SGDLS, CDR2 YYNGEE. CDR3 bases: TGTGCCAGCAGCGTAGACTGGAACACTGAAGCTTTCTTT. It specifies CASSVDWNTEAFF.

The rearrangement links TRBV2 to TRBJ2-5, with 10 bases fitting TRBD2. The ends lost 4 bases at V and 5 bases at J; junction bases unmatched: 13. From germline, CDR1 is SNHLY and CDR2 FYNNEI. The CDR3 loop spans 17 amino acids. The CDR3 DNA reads TGTGCCAGCAGTGGGCTAGCGGGAGCGTATGCGGGGGAGACCCAGTACTTC. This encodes CASSGLAGAYAGETQYF.

Here the CDR3 reads CASSPVPGGDNGYTF. The CDR3 DNA sequence: TGTGCCAGCTCACCAGTTCCGGGGGGGGATAATGGCTACACCTTC. V is TRBV18 and J is TRBJ1-2; a weak D match, TRBD1 (5 bases). V shed 2 bases and J shed 6 bases, with 16 bases lying between them. Germline CDR1 is KGHSH and CDR2 is LQKENI. The length of the CDR3 is 15 residues.

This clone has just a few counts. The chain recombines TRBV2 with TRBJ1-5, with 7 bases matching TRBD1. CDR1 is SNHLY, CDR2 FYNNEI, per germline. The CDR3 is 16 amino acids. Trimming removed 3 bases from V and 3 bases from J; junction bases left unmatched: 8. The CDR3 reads CASSDTTGWDNQPQHF. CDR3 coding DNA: TGTGCCAGCAGTGATACGACAGGGTGGGACAATCAGCCCCAGCATTTT.

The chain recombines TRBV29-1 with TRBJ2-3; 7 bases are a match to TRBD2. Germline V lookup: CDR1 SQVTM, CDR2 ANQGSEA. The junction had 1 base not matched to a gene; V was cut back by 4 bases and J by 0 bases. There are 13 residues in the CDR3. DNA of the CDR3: TGCAGCGTTGTGGGGGGGAGCACAGATACGCAGTATTTT. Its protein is CSVVGGSTDTQYF.

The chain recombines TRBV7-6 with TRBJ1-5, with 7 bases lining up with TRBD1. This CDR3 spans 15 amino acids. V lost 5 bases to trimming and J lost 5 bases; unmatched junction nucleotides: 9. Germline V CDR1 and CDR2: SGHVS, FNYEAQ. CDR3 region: CASSLVTGSDQPQHF. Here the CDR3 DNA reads TGTGCCAGCAGCCTCGTGACAGGGTCGGATCAGCCCCAGCATTTT.

CDR3 region: CASRTSSYEQYF. CDR3 bases: TGTGCCAGCAGAACCTCATCCTACGAGCAGTACTTC. The rearrangement joins TRBV2 to TRBJ2-7; the D is unclear. Trimming left V 6 bases short and J 1 base short, with 7 bases between. CDR1 and CDR2 from the germline V gene are SNHLY and FYNNEI. The CDR3 loop spans 12 amino acids.

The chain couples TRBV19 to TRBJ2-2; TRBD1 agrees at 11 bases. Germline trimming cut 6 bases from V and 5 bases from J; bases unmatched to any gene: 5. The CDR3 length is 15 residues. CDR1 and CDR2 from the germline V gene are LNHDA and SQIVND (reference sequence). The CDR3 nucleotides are TGTGCCAGTAGGACCGGGACAGGGGGAACCGGGGAGCTGTTTTTT. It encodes CASRTGTGGTGELFF.

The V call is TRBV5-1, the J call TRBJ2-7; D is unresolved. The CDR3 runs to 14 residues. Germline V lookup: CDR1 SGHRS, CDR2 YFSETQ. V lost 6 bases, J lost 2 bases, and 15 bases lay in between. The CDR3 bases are TGCGCCAGCAATCAAGAACAGCCAACCTACGAGCAGTACTTC. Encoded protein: CASNQEQPTYEQYF.

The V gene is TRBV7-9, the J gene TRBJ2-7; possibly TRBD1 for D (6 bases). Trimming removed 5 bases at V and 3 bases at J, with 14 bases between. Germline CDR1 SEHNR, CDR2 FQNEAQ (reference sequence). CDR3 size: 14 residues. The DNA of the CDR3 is TGTGCCAGCAGCACGCTCGGGACACTCTACGAGCAGTACTTC. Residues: CASSTLGTLYEQYF. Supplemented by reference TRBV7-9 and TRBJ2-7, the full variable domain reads DTGVSQNPRHKITKRGQNVTFRCDPISEHNRLYWYRQTLGQGPEFLTYFQNEAQLEKSRLLSDRFSAERPKGSFSTLEIQRTEQGDSAMYLCASSTLGTLYEQYFGPGTRLTVT.

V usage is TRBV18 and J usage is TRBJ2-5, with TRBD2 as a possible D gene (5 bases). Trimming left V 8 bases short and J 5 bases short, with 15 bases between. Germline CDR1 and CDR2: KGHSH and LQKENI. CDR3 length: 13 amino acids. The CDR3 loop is CASLPPGGETQYF. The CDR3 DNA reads TGTGCCAGCCTCCCCCCTGGCGGGGAGACCCAGTACTTC.

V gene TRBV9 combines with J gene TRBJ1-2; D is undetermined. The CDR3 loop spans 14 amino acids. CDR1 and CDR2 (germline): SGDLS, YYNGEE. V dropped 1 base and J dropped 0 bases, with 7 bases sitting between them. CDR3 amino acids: CASSVLLTNYGYTF. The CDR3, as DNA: TGTGCCAGCAGCGTACTGCTAACTAACTATGGCTACACCTTC.